The 10 T cell receptor beta chains in this list originate from one sample, sequenced in a study of cytomegalovirus exposure and HLA in healthy donors. Amplification used 60 Vbeta primers and 13 Jbeta primers. Repertoires were generated with immunoSEQ multiplex PCR, while TCRdb's copy carries only in-frame clones and drops some. The sample lists approximately 120,000 clones, less than 85% occurring once. Specimen: PBMCs. The receptors shown here come from a man younger than 35 in good health and CMV-seropositive.

The chain has TRBV9 and TRBJ1-2; 11 nucleotides line up with TRBD1. Per germline, CDR1 SGDLS and CDR2 YYNGEE. The CDR3 sequence is 18 residues long. With V trimmed by 0 bases and J by 0 bases, 7 bases remained unmatched. The CDR3 sequence: CASSVVKGTGGANYGYTF. For the CDR3, the DNA is TGTGCCAGCAGCGTAGTAAAGGGGACAGGGGGGGCTAACTATGGCTACACCTTC.

By share of the sample, this clone is medium-sized (0.01 to 0.1%). The chain joins TRBV11-2 to TRBJ2-1; D call uncertain. The V end lost 2 bases, the J end lost 4 bases, and 15 bases lay between the germline ends. CDR3 length: 16 amino acids. Germline V lookup: CDR1 SGHAT, CDR2 FQNNGV. CDR3 DNA sequence: TGTGCCAGCAGCTTAAATGGTCCGTCAGGATACAATGAGCAGTTCTTC. Translating it yields CASSLNGPSGYNEQFF.

The genes are TRBV10-3 and TRBJ2-7; the match to TRBD1 covers 7 bases. CDR1 and CDR2 from the germline V gene are ENHRY and SYGVKD. This CDR3 has 13 amino acids. V gave up 10 bases and J gave up 2 bases; unmatched junction bases: 8. The CDR3 coding sequence is TGTGCCACCTCATTGGACAGGACCTACGAGCAGTACTTC. The encoded protein is CATSLDRTYEQYF.

This clone was counted between two and nine times. This chain uses TRBV9 with TRBJ2-3; TRBD2 matches at 8 bases. Germline loops: CDR1 SGDLS, CDR2 YYNGEE. The length of the CDR3 is 14 residues. V lost 4 bases and J lost 3; bases outside the gene matches: 4. CDR3 sequence reads: CASSPSGGTDTQYF. In nucleotides, the CDR3 is TGTGCCAGCAGCCCATCGGGGGGGACAGATACGCAGTATTTT.

V usage is TRBV5-4 and J usage is TRBJ2-1, with 7 bases fitting TRBD2. The CDR3 contains 15 residues. The V segment lost 4 bases and the J segment 6 bases; nucleotides outside the gene matches: 10. The V gene's germline CDR1 is SGHNT and CDR2 YYREEE (reference sequence). CDR3 in DNA: TGTGCCAGCAGCCTCGGACTAGACGGACGCAATGAGCAGTTCTTC. Translated, it gives CASSLGLDGRNEQFF. Combining the CDR3 with reference TRBV5-4 and TRBJ2-1 gives the whole variable domain ETGVTQSPTHLIKTRGQQVTLRCSSQSGHNTVSWYQQALGQGPQFIFQYYREEENGRGNFPPRFSGLQFPNYSSELNVNALELDDSALYLCASSLGLDGRNEQFFGPGTRLTVL.

In this sample, this clone turned up a few times. The chain links TRBV27 to TRBJ1-6, with D possibly TRBD1 on 6 matching bases. CDR1 is MNHEY and CDR2 is SMNVEV in the germline V gene (reference sequence). This CDR3 spans 13 amino acids. V lost 2 bases, J lost 9 bases, and 8 bases lay in between. CDR3: CASSLGGPSPLHF. The CDR3 coding sequence is TGTGCCAGCAGTTTAGGGGGCCCTTCACCCCTCCACTTT.

The chain couples TRBV7-9 to TRBJ1-1; 10 nucleotides align to TRBD1. CDR1 is SEHNR, CDR2 FQNEAQ, per germline (reference sequence). The CDR3 loop spans 14 amino acids. V lost 5 bases to trimming and J lost 6 bases; unmatched junction nucleotides: 6. The CDR3 loop reads CASSRRDRGAEAFF. CDR3 bases: TGTGCCAGCAGCCGAAGGGACAGGGGAGCTGAAGCTTTCTTT.

The CDR3 sequence is CAWETQGGGGYTF. The CDR3, as DNA: TGTGCCTGGGAGACACAGGGGGGAGGCGGCTACACCTTC. The rearrangement joins TRBV30 to TRBJ1-2; 8 bases are a match to TRBD1. The CDR3 is 13 residues long. In germline, CDR1 is GTSNPN, CDR2 SVGIG (reference sequence). Unmatched junction bases numbered 10, after V lost 5 bases and J lost 8 bases.

V usage is TRBV7-2 and J usage is TRBJ1-1; D uncertain. The germline V and J ends were trimmed by 5 bases and 4 bases, with 14 bases remaining between them. There are 14 residues in the CDR3. The germline CDR1 and CDR2 sequences are SGHTA and FQGNSA. The CDR3 DNA follows: TGTGCCAGCAGCCCCCGATCGGGAGCCACTGAAGCTTTCTTT. Amino acids: CASSPRSGATEAFF.

The table lists this clone with a few counts. The V and J genes are TRBV5-1 and TRBJ1-1, with 7 bases fitting TRBD1. The CDR3 runs to 15 residues. The germline gives CDR1 SGHRS, CDR2 YFSETQ. The junction had 10 bases not matched to a gene; V was cut back by 4 bases and J by 4 bases. The CDR3 loop reads CASSVDTGASTEAFF. CDR3 nucleotides: TGCGCCAGCAGCGTCGACACAGGGGCTAGCACTGAAGCTTTCTTT.